This TCR beta chain was captured in a study of Ad26.COV2.S vaccination and SARS-CoV-2 variants. Study overall: A COV1001 Ad26.COV2.S trial-arm participant provided the sample. Study outcomes and limitations: Whether participants received vaccine or placebo, their non-spike TCR breadth was similar.

Only in-frame clones appear in the TCRdb table, and some are missing; sequencing was by immunoSEQ multiplex PCR. There are roughly 500,000 clones in the sample; roughly 87% occur only once, and about 2.5% lies in the top ten. Notes on this clone: Its antigen is not identified.

The CDR3 covers 17 residues. Germline V gene sequence: CDR1 SGHRS, CDR2 YFSETQ. V was cut by 4 bases and J by 2 bases, with 21 bases left in between. Indicated treatment: some 20 received Ad26.COV2.S at low or high dose, single or two shots; roughly five received placebo; per-sample allocation not given. Samples were taken on day 63 after the first vaccine or placebo injection. Expression of Wuhan-strain SARS-CoV-2 spike came from the Ad26 vector that formed the vaccine. The sample was peripheral blood, taken in a trial of Ad26.COV2.S vaccine versus placebo. This chain connects TRBV5-1 to TRBJ2-5, with D perhaps matching TRBD2 (6 bases). This TCR derives from a person aged 18-65 years who received the Ad26.COV2.S COVID-19 vaccine or a placebo. The CDR3 sequence is CASSPTITGTSQETQYF. The DNA for the CDR3 is TGCGCCAGCAGCCCGACCATAACTGGGACTTCACAAGAGACCCAGTACTTC.